The 18 T cell receptor beta chains presented below share a single source sample, sequenced in a study of identifying expanded T cells in peripheral blood (dated by TCRdb to the late 2010s). Library method: the immunoSEQ multiplex PCR assay. TCRdb obtained this table from immuneACCESS and retained in-frame rearrangements with V and J assigned. These tables miss some clones; where compared with another copy, unresolved V genes account for less than half of the shortfall, and the remainder is unexplained. This sample gives about 100,000 clones in total; roughly 90% of them show up just once. The leading ten clones occupy about 3.9% of the sample. The specimen sequenced was blood. Every receptor here comes from a person aged 18 to 70 in good health.

Only one count was recorded for this clone. This chain joins TRBV6-4 and TRBJ2-6; D remains unclear. V shed 4 bases and J shed 2 bases, with 6 bases lying between them. Germline CDR1 is MRHNA and CDR2 is SNTAGT. This CDR3 is built from 14 residues. The CDR3 nucleotides read TGTGCCAGCAGTGTGCGTCCTGGGGCCAACGTCCTGACTTTC. It codes for CASSVRPGANVLTF.

The chain carries TRBV7-3 and TRBJ2-1; tentatively, D is TRBD1 (6 bases). Germline V CDR1 and CDR2: SGHTA, FQGTGA. The length of the CDR3 is 14 residues. Trimming cost V 3 bases and J 10 bases, with 16 bases left between them. CDR3 sequence reads: CASSLSGDSGEQFF. The CDR3, as DNA: TGTGCCAGCAGCTTGTCAGGGGATTCGGGGGAGCAGTTCTTC.

The V gene is TRBV18, the J gene TRBJ2-1; the D is unclear. The CDR3 loop spans 11 amino acids. Germline V gene data show CDR1 as KGHSH and CDR2 as LQKENI. Trimming cost V 5 bases and J 6 bases, with 5 bases left between them. The CDR3 reads CASSDTNEQFF. CDR3 DNA sequence: TGTGCCAGCTCAGACACCAATGAGCAGTTCTTC.

The V and J genes are TRBV28 and TRBJ1-3; D possibly corresponds to TRBD1 (5 bases). Germline CDR1 MDHEN, CDR2 SYDVKM. V was shortened by 3 bases and J by 2 bases, with 11 bases between the two germline ends. The CDR3 spans 15 residues. CDR3 amino acids: CASSLLRGPGNTIYF. CDR3 DNA: TGTGCCAGCAGTTTGCTGCGGGGACCTGGAAACACCATATATTTT.

This clone was picked up a small number of times. Other DNA variants within this sample encode the same CDR3. V and J are TRBV4-3 and TRBJ2-6, with D tentatively TRBD1 or TRBD2 (5 bases each). Germline-derived CDR1 and CDR2 are LGHNA and YSLEER. V shed 0 bases and J shed 0 bases, with 6 bases lying between them. The CDR3 runs to 16 residues. CDR3: CASSQEGTSGANVLTF. The CDR3 nucleotides are TGCGCCAGCAGCCAAGAAGGGACCTCTGGGGCCAACGTCCTGACTTTC.

This chain joins TRBV28 and TRBJ1-1, with D hard to call. Looked up from germline, CDR1 is MDHEN and CDR2 is SYDVKM. CDR3 size: 14 residues. Trimming removed 7 bases from V and 0 bases from J, with 12 bases in between. The CDR3 coding sequence is TGTGCCAGCATTGCGGGGTATCTGAACACTGAAGCTTTCTTT. Translating it yields CASIAGYLNTEAFF.

V usage is TRBV7-3 and J usage is TRBJ2-5; the match to TRBD2 covers 9 bases. The germline V gene has CDR1 SGHTA and CDR2 FQGTGA. CDR3 length equals 14 residues. Trimming cost V 5 bases and J 5 bases; bases outside gene matches: 6. The chain's CDR3 is CASSPGLARETQYF. CDR3 nucleotides: TGTGCCAGCAGCCCAGGACTAGCGAGGGAGACCCAGTACTTC.

The table lists this clone with a count of one. The rearrangement uses TRBV28 and TRBJ1-4; TRBD1 is a possible D gene (5 bases). Germline V CDR1 and CDR2: MDHEN, SYDVKM. This CDR3 comprises 12 residues. The germline V and J ends were trimmed by 10 bases and 5 bases, with 11 bases remaining between them. CDR3 loop: CAIGGGNEKLFF. CDR3 in DNA: TGTGCCATCGGGGGGGGGAATGAAAAACTGTTTTTT.

V gene TRBV7-8 combines with J gene TRBJ1-1, with D tentatively TRBD1 (6 bases). The V end was cut by 5 bases, the J end by 6 bases, with 19 bases between. The CDR3 extends over 15 amino acids. Germline loops: CDR1 SGHVS, CDR2 FQNEAQ. This CDR3 is CASSNQGIGLAEAFF. The DNA for the CDR3 is TGTGCCAGCAGCAATCAGGGGATTGGGTTAGCTGAAGCTTTCTTT.

The genes are TRBV30 and TRBJ1-6; unclear D gene. This CDR3 has 14 residues. Per the germline V gene, CDR1 is GTSNPN and CDR2 is SVGIG (reference sequence). Trimming took 0 bases from V and 8 from J, leaving 11 bases between them. Here the CDR3 reads CAWSVRPRDSPLHF. The CDR3 DNA reads as TGTGCCTGGAGTGTTCGACCTAGGGATTCACCCCTCCACTTT.

The CDR3 reads CASSQTDSSNQPQHF. The CDR3, as DNA: TGCGCCAGCAGCCAGACGGACAGTAGCAATCAGCCCCAGCATTTT. The chain is built from TRBV4-3 and TRBJ1-5, with D possibly being TRBD1 (6 bases). V gave up 3 bases and J gave up 0 bases, with 9 bases separating them. The CDR3 sequence is 15 residues long. Germline CDR1 is LGHNA and CDR2 is YSLEER.

The chain employs TRBV7-3 and TRBJ2-1, with 8 nucleotides matching TRBD2. The V segment lost 2 bases and the J segment 2 bases; nucleotides outside the gene matches: 5. The length of the CDR3 is 16 residues. Germline V gene data show CDR1 as SGHTA and CDR2 as FQGTGA. In DNA form, the CDR3 reads TGTGCCAGCAGCTTAGGCGGCGGGGGGCCCTACAATGAGCAGTTCTTC. Translation gives CASSLGGGGPYNEQFF.

Concerning this clone itself: This sample also contains other DNA sequences that code for the same CDR3. The CDR3 loop is CASSSTDTQYF. As DNA, the CDR3 is TGTGCCAGCAGCAGCACAGATACGCAGTATTTT. The genes are TRBV27 and TRBJ2-3; no firm D call. CDR3 size: 11 residues. Germline-derived CDR1 and CDR2 are MNHEY and SMNVEV (reference sequence). Deletions cut 6 bases from V and 0 bases from J, with 1 base between.

The sample holds one count of this clone. The chain has TRBV7-2 and TRBJ1-1, with D tentatively TRBD1 (5 bases). Germline V gives CDR1 SGHTA, CDR2 FQGNSA. V lost 5 bases to trimming and J lost 5 bases, with 12 bases between them. This CDR3 comprises 13 residues. CDR3 in DNA: TGTGCCAGCAGCCCCCTCCGGGGGACTGAAGCTTTCTTT. Translating it yields CASSPLRGTEAFF.

The V and J genes are TRBV9 and TRBJ2-3; D possibly matches TRBD1 or TRBD2 (5 bases each). Germline values: CDR1 SGDLS, CDR2 YYNGEE. Deletions cut 0 bases from V and 0 bases from J, with 8 bases between. The CDR3 has 15 residues. CDR3 DNA sequence: TGTGCCAGCAGCGTAGTGGGGGAAAGCACAGATACGCAGTATTTT. It encodes CASSVVGESTDTQYF.

The chain is built from TRBV5-4 and TRBJ2-2; D is perhaps TRBD1 or TRBD2 (5 bases each). Germline V gene data show CDR1 as SGHNT and CDR2 as YYREEE (reference sequence). The CDR3 spans 14 residues. Deletions cut 4 bases from V and 1 base from J, with 8 bases between. CDR3 sequence (DNA): TGTGCCAGCAGCCGGGACGGGAACACCGGGGAGCTGTTTTTT. Amino acids: CASSRDGNTGELFF.

This rearrangement joins TRBV30 to TRBJ1-3; D is perhaps TRBD1 (6 bases). CDR3 length: 12 amino acids. V was clipped by 8 bases and J by 3 bases, with 11 bases between them. The germline V gene has CDR1 GTSNPN and CDR2 SVGIG (reference sequence). As DNA, the CDR3 is TGTGCCAGCCACAGGGATGGAAACACCATATATTTT. Translating it yields CASHRDGNTIYF.

V and J are TRBV6-5 and TRBJ2-2, with 9 bases fitting TRBD1. Germline trimming cut 6 bases from V and 7 bases from J; bases unmatched to any gene: 3. Germline V gives CDR1 MNHEY, CDR2 SVGAGI. The CDR3 spans 13 residues. CDR3 nucleotides: TGTGCCAGCAGGGACAGGGGAATCGGGGAGCTGTTTTTT. This codes for CASRDRGIGELFF.